The next 13 T cell receptor beta chains were all read from a single sample in a study of beta chain features in type 1 diabetes. Reverse transcription of all isolated RNA meant that expressed TCRB transcripts were sequenced. The data were produced by immunoSEQ multiplex PCR, yet TCRdb's version contains in-frame clones alone and is incomplete. Here the sample spans about 930,000 clones, 15% to 20% being singletons. The material sequenced was naive CD4+ T cells from blood. The receptors originated from a woman aged 18-29 years in good health.

V gene TRBV19 combines with J gene TRBJ2-2; D is undetermined. Germline V gene data show CDR1 as LNHDA and CDR2 as SQIVND (reference sequence). This CDR3 region has 17 residues. Trimming left V 0 bases short and J 1 base short, with 12 bases between. This CDR3 reads CASSIEGLERNTGELFF. In DNA form, the CDR3 reads TGTGCCAGTAGTATAGAGGGTTTGGAGCGGAACACCGGGGAGCTGTTTTTT.

The chain uses TRBV10-3 and TRBJ1-2; possibly TRBD1 for D (6 bases). Deletions cut 8 bases from V and 7 bases from J, with 14 bases between. CDR1 is ENHRY and CDR2 is SYGVKD in the germline V gene. CDR3 length equals 12 residues. The CDR3 reads CAIVAGEGGYTF. The CDR3 DNA is TGTGCCATCGTGGCAGGGGAGGGTGGCTACACCTTC.

A few counts support this clone. This chain uses TRBV7-9 with TRBJ1-5, with TRBD1 matching 8 bases. The trim removed 4 bases at V and 9 bases at J, leaving 5 bases unmatched. The CDR3 is 13 amino acids. The germline gives CDR1 SEHNR, CDR2 FQNEAQ (reference sequence). CDR3 residues: CASSSQGGLPQHF. The DNA of the CDR3 is TGTGCCAGCAGCTCACAGGGGGGCTTGCCCCAGCATTTT.

The CDR3: CASSLGTRRAAKNIQYF. CDR3 DNA sequence: TGTGCCAGCAGCTTAGGCACTAGGAGGGCGGCCAAAAACATTCAGTACTTC. This chain connects TRBV7-6 to TRBJ2-4, with a tentative D call TRBD2 (6 bases). Germline-derived CDR1 and CDR2 are SGHVS and FNYEAQ. The CDR3 covers 17 residues. The germline V and J ends were trimmed by 1 base and 1 base, with 14 bases remaining between them.

The chain combines TRBV7-9 with TRBJ2-7; 9 bases agree with TRBD2. The CDR3 runs 15 residues. Trimming took 4 bases from V and 6 from J; bases not matched to a gene: 10. Germline V CDR1 and CDR2: SEHNR, FQNEAQ (reference sequence). The CDR3 coding sequence is TGTGCCAGCAGCTATTCTAGCGGGAAATTGGGCGAGCAGTACTTC. As protein: CASSYSSGKLGEQYF.

This clone appeared a few times. This chain joins TRBV10-3 and TRBJ2-3; TRBD2 aligns across 7 bases. Germline lookup yields CDR1 ENHRY and CDR2 SYGVKD. The CDR3 has 14 amino acids. V shed 8 bases, J shed 0 bases, and the junction held 5 bases outside the gene matches. The CDR3 reads CAIGLAVSTDTQYF. The CDR3 DNA reads TGTGCCATCGGGCTAGCGGTTAGCACAGATACGCAGTATTTT.

In the case of this clone: This specimen includes other DNA sequences encoding the same CDR3. The V and J genes are TRBV28 and TRBJ2-7; no definite D call. Germline V lookup: CDR1 MDHEN, CDR2 SYDVKM. This CDR3 has 12 residues. V was pared by 5 bases and J by 3 bases, with 8 bases between. CDR3 residues: CASSLPGYEQYF. The CDR3 coding sequence is TGTGCCAGCAGTCTTCCAGGCTACGAGCAGTACTTC.

This clone was observed a handful of times. V usage is TRBV4-2 and J usage is TRBJ1-2, with D perhaps matching TRBD1 (5 bases). V was shortened by 0 bases and J by 2 bases, with 10 bases between the two germline ends. This CDR3 spans 15 amino acids. CDR1 and CDR2 (germline): LGHNA, YNFKEQ. Here the CDR3 reads CASSQETEFNYGYTF. For the CDR3, the DNA is TGTGCCAGCAGCCAAGAGACAGAATTCAACTATGGCTACACCTTC.

This clone was observed a handful of times. This chain uses TRBV28 with TRBJ2-6; maybe TRBD1 (6 bases). CDR3 size: 17 residues. Germline assignment: CDR1 MDHEN and CDR2 SYDVKM. Trimming removed 6 bases from V and 4 bases from J, with 19 bases in between. The DNA of the CDR3 is TGTGCCAGCAGGCACCATCCACAGGGTTCAGGGGCCAACGTCCTGACTTTC. Encoded protein: CASRHHPQGSGANVLTF.

This clone was seen more than once but under ten times. V is TRBV7-9 and J is TRBJ1-3; 8 positions agree with TRBD1. V lost 0 bases to trimming and J lost 5 bases; unmatched junction nucleotides: 6. CDR3 length: 16 amino acids. Looked up from germline, CDR1 is SEHNR and CDR2 is FQNEAQ (reference sequence). CDR3 residues: CASSLAIGRGRNTIYF. CDR3 DNA: TGTGCCAGCAGCTTAGCGATTGGCAGGGGGCGAAACACCATATATTTT. Combining the CDR3 with reference TRBV7-9 and TRBJ1-3 gives the whole variable domain DTGVSQNPRHKITKRGQNVTFRCDPISEHNRLYWYRQTLGQGPEFLTYFQNEAQLEKSRLLSDRFSAERPKGSFSTLEIQRTEQGDSAMYLCASSLAIGRGRNTIYFGEGSWLTVV.

There are a few counts of this clone. Other DNA sequences within the sample encode an identical CDR3. The J gene is TRBJ1-4, the V gene TRBV2, with D uncertain. The ends were cut back, 6 bases at V and 6 bases at J, with 5 bases in the middle. CDR1 and CDR2 (germline): SNHLY, FYNNEI. The CDR3 has 11 residues. The CDR3: CASSPYEKLFF. The CDR3 DNA reads TGTGCCAGCAGCCCCTATGAAAAACTGTTTTTT.

This clone was recorded a few times. V is TRBV5-4 and J is TRBJ2-3; the match to TRBD1 covers 9 bases. Germline V CDR1 and CDR2: SGHNT, YYREEE (reference sequence). J lost 3 bases, V lost 5 bases, and 7 bases had no gene match. This CDR3 region has 15 residues. The CDR3 DNA is TGTGCCAGCAGTCACGGCGGGACAGGGACAGATACGCAGTATTTT. Translated: CASSHGGTGTDTQYF.

The chain carries TRBV9 and TRBJ2-2; a possible D gene is TRBD1 (6 bases). Germline assignment: CDR1 SGDLS and CDR2 YYNGEE. Trimming pared 1 base from V and 2 bases from J, leaving 21 bases between. The CDR3 runs 19 residues. The CDR3 nucleotides are TGTGCCAGCAGCGTACGCGGGTACAGGGCGGTAAAAAACACCGGGGAGCTGTTTTTT. This translates into CASSVRGYRAVKNTGELFF.